Below, 20 T cell receptor beta chains from the same sample are listed, as sequenced in a study of T-cell reconstitution after alpha-beta-depleted transplantation in children. Unique molecular identifiers featured in how the TCRbeta library was prepared. TCRdb re-derived calls from the PCR reads in MiXCR, one entry per CDR3 protein. The sample yields fewer than 350,000 distinct CDR3 sequences, 11% seen once. This sample comprised peripheral blood, obtained 180 days after TCRalphabeta/CD19-depleted stem cell transplant. The receptors were gathered from a male patient under 10 years old who had a stem cell transplant for chronic granulomatous disease, so the T cells may come from the graft donor.

There are many counts of this clonotype. The chain joins TRBV20-1 to TRBJ1-6, with D unresolved. This CDR3 has 14 amino acids. CDR1 is DFQATT, CDR2 SNEGSKA, per germline (reference sequence). V lost 1 base, J lost 7 bases, and 11 bases lay in between. For the CDR3, the DNA is TGCAGTGCTAGAGCAGTCCTCTCGAATTCACCCCTCCACTTT. This sequence encodes CSARAVLSNSPLHF.

This clonotype appeared many times. This sequence joins TRBV12-3 or TRBV12-4 and TRBJ2-1, with TRBD2 matching 8 bases. CDR3 size: 13 residues. Losses at the gene ends were 6 bases for V and 10 bases for J; bases not matched to a gene: 8. This CDR3 is CASSRISGSEQFF. CDR3 nucleotides: TGTGCCAGCAGCCGAATCAGCGGGAGCGAGCAGTTCTTC.

This clonotype was observed many times. The genes are TRBV12-3 or TRBV12-4 and TRBJ2-1, with 7 positions matching TRBD2. J gave up 4 bases and V 6 bases, and 9 bases lay outside the gene matches. The CDR3 length is 15 residues. CDR3 loop: CASSWGRARYNEQFF. In DNA, the CDR3 is TGTGCCAGCAGCTGGGGGAGGGCCCGATACAATGAGCAGTTCTTC.

In regard to this clonotype: This could be a read error, since a much larger clone is one nucleotide away. The rearrangement links TRBV29-1 to TRBJ2-7; 12 bases line up with TRBD2. The CDR3 is 16 amino acids. V lost 6 bases, J lost 2 bases, and 11 bases stayed unmatched. CDR1 and CDR2 from the germline V gene are SQVTM and ANQGSEA. CDR3 DNA: TGCAGCGTGGCCAAAGAAGGACTAGCGGGAACCTACGAGCAGTACTTC. Translated, it gives CSVAKEGLAGTYEQYF.

This clonotype was detected many times. The V call is TRBV7-6, the J call TRBJ1-6; D call uncertain. Between the trimmed V and J ends, which lost 1 base and 6 bases, there was a span of 13 bases. CDR1 and CDR2 (germline): SGHVS, FNYEAQ. The length of the CDR3 is 16 residues. The CDR3, as DNA: TGTGCCAGCAGCTTAGGAGGTGGGGTCTCTAATTCACCCCTCCACTTT. Its translation is CASSLGGGVSNSPLHF.

This clonotype was seen ten or more times. The chain has TRBV5-1 and TRBJ2-5; D unresolved. CDR3 length equals 13 residues. V lost 4 bases to trimming and J lost 5 bases, with 12 bases between them. Germline V gene data show CDR1 as SGHRS and CDR2 as YFSETQ. This chain's CDR3 is CASSTGDGETQYF. The CDR3 bases are TGCGCCAGCAGCACGGGCGATGGGGAGACCCAGTACTTC. The complete variable domain, with remaining parts taken from reference TRBV5-1 and TRBJ2-5, reads KAGVTQTPRYLIKTRGQQVTLSCSPISGHRSVSWYQQTPGQGLQFLFEYFSETQRNKGNFPGRFSGRQFSNSRSEMNVSTLELGDSALYLCASSTGDGETQYFGPGTRLLVL.

This clonotype has ten or more counts. V gene TRBV5-5 combines with J gene TRBJ1-4, with 9 bases aligning to TRBD1. With 4 bases clipped from V and 7 bases from J, the junction kept 8 bases outside the gene matches. This CDR3 region has 15 residues. CDR1 is SGHKS and CDR2 is YYEKEE in the germline V gene (reference sequence). The DNA of the CDR3 is TGTGCCAGCAGCGGGACAGGGTTACTTCGTGAAAAACTGTTTTTT. Protein product: CASSGTGLLREKLFF.

This clonotype was observed many times. The rearrangement links TRBV12-3 or TRBV12-4 to TRBJ2-2; 8 nucleotides align to TRBD2. The CDR3 extends over 15 amino acids. Trimming cost V 6 bases and J 3 bases; bases outside gene matches: 6. The CDR3 sequence is CASSPGTRYTGELFF. The CDR3 DNA reads TGTGCCAGCAGCCCGGGGACTAGATACACCGGGGAGCTGTTTTTT.

This clonotype was counted many times. The gene calls are TRBV12-3 or TRBV12-4 and TRBJ2-2; D is ambiguous. The CDR3 extends over 15 amino acids. Trimming took 8 bases from V and 3 from J, leaving 16 bases between them. CDR3 DNA sequence: TGTGCCAGCTCTTCCTTGGAGATCGACACCGGGGAGCTGTTTTTT. It is translated as CASSSLEIDTGELFF.

This clonotype was counted at least ten times. V and J are TRBV28 and TRBJ2-2; 7 nucleotides match TRBD1. This CDR3 spans 12 amino acids. Trimming removed 11 bases from V and 2 bases from J; junction bases left unmatched: 2. The germline V gene encodes CDR1 MDHEN and CDR2 SYDVKM. The CDR3 DNA follows: TGTGCCGGACAGGCAAACACCGGGGAGCTGTTTTTT. This encodes CAGQANTGELFF.

This clonotype was seen many times. V usage is TRBV21-1 and J usage is TRBJ2-2; the table's D call of TRBD1 was not tested on the DNA. TRBV21-1 is given as a pseudogene. The CDR3 has 15 residues. DNA for the CDR3: TGTGCCAGCAGCAAAGAAGGGACAGCGACCGGGGAGCTGTTTTTT. Protein sequence: CASSKEGTATGELFF.

Regarding this clonotype: With a much larger clone just one base away, this may be a read error. The chain couples TRBV4-1 to TRBJ1-4; the D gene is possibly TRBD1 (5 bases). CDR3 size: 16 residues. Germline V CDR1 and CDR2: MGHRA, YSYEKL. The CDR3 reads CASNQVGDGTNEKLFF. CDR3 coding DNA: TGCGCCAGCAACCAAGTAGGGGACGGAACTAATGAAAAACTGTTTTTT.

With regard to this clonotype: A read error may account for a junction end that differs from germline. V gene TRBV4-1 combines with J gene TRBJ2-4, with 8 bases lining up with TRBD1. This CDR3 is 16 amino acids long. CDR1 is MGHRA, CDR2 YSYEKL, per germline. CDR3 loop: CASSQTGGLAKIIQYF. The CDR3 nucleotides are TGCGCCAGCAGCCAAACAGGGGGGCTAGCCAAAATCATTCAGTACTTC.

This clonotype was counted a few times. The V and J genes are TRBV6-1 and TRBJ1-1, with 7 positions matching TRBD1. This CDR3 is 14 amino acids long. The ends lost 8 bases at V and 4 bases at J; junction bases unmatched: 10. Germline CDR1 MNHNS, CDR2 SASEGT. CDR3 sequence (DNA): TGTGCCAGCCTCACCGGGACAGCGACCACTGAAGCTTTCTTT. Amino acid sequence: CASLTGTATTEAFF.

This clonotype was detected many times. CDR3 sequence reads: CASVKREGLLNEQFF. Written as DNA, the CDR3 is TGTGCCAGCGTAAAGCGGGAGGGCCTTTTGAATGAGCAGTTCTTC. The chain carries TRBV6-1 and TRBJ2-1; 10 positions match TRBD2. CDR1 is MNHNS and CDR2 is SASEGT in the germline V gene. There are 15 residues in the CDR3. J lost 7 bases, V lost 8 bases, and 11 bases had no gene match.

This clonotype was observed many times. The genes are TRBV12-3 or TRBV12-4 and TRBJ2-3, with 7 bases aligning to TRBD1. CDR3 length: 13 residues. The V gene end was trimmed by 4 bases and the J gene end by 4 bases; junction bases not matched to a gene: 2. The CDR3 is CASSSTGADTQYF. In DNA form, the CDR3 reads TGTGCCAGCAGTTCAACAGGGGCAGATACGCAGTATTTT.

This clonotype was seen at least ten times. The rearrangement joins TRBV12-3 or TRBV12-4 to TRBJ1-4; D is perhaps TRBD1 (5 bases). Trimming removed 2 bases from V and 8 bases from J, with 12 bases in between. This CDR3 spans 14 amino acids. CDR3 region: CASSLIQAREKLFF. Here the CDR3 DNA reads TGTGCCAGCAGTTTAATACAGGCCCGAGAAAAACTGTTTTTT.

There are many counts of this clonotype. The chain couples TRBV7-2 to TRBJ2-2, with 8 positions matching TRBD1. The CDR3 covers 14 residues. CDR1 is SGHTA and CDR2 is FQGNSA in the germline V gene. V was clipped by 3 bases and J by 4 bases; unmatched bases: 1. CDR3 bases: TGTGCCAGCAGCTTCAGGGGGCTCACCGGGGAGCTGTTTTTT. Its protein product is CASSFRGLTGELFF.

This clonotype was found many times. CDR3 sequence reads: CATSRALGGSYNEQFF. The CDR3 DNA reads TGTGCCACCAGCAGAGCCTTAGGGGGCTCCTACAATGAGCAGTTCTTC. This chain uses TRBV15 with TRBJ2-1; D is possibly TRBD1 (6 bases). Germline-derived CDR1 and CDR2 are LNHNV and YYDKDF (reference sequence). V was shortened by 1 base and J by 0 bases, with 10 bases between the two germline ends. The CDR3 extends over 16 amino acids.

This clonotype was counted ten times or more. The chain combines TRBV7-2 with TRBJ1-2; perhaps TRBD1 as D (5 bases). This CDR3 region has 13 residues. Germline V gene data show CDR1 as SGHTA and CDR2 as FQGNSA. Trimming took 2 bases from V and 8 from J, leaving 12 bases between them. CDR3 residues: CASSLRDGRGYTF. The DNA for the CDR3 is TGTGCCAGCAGCTTAAGGGACGGCCGGGGCTACACCTTC.